This TCR beta chain is drawn from a study of naive and memory T cell subsets. Study-wide findings and caveats: From naive to CM, EM and EMRA, diversity decreased and Gini increased. Over 95% of naive TCR sequences appeared only once after error correction, unlike memory subsets.

Cells stained for CD3, CD4, CD8, CD45RA, CD27 and viability were sorted into four CD45RA/CD27 subsets. The beta constant-region primer was an equimolar mix of two oligonucleotides covering TRBC1 and TRBC2. Ligation attached a single-stranded oligonucleotide with a 12-nucleotide UMI and the SP2 primer to the cDNA 3' end. Using its own MiXCR run on the UMI-ligation and nested PCR reads, TCRdb lists one record per CDR3 protein. The data hold about 85,000 distinct CDR3 sequences, with about an eighth observed a single time. The CDR3 spans 14 residues. The germline V gene encodes CDR1 SEHNR and CDR2 FQNEAQ (reference sequence). Unmatched junction bases numbered 7, after V lost 5 bases and J lost 4 bases. In the case of this clonotype: Its antigen remains unknown.

The clonotype was recovered from a human donor in good health. The V call is TRBV7-9, the J call TRBJ1-1, with TRBD1 identical over 7 bases. The specimen sequenced was central memory CD4+ T cells from blood. This CDR3 is CASSPMTGSTEAFF. The CDR3 DNA reads as TGTGCCAGCAGCCCAATGACAGGGTCCACTGAAGCTTTCTTT.